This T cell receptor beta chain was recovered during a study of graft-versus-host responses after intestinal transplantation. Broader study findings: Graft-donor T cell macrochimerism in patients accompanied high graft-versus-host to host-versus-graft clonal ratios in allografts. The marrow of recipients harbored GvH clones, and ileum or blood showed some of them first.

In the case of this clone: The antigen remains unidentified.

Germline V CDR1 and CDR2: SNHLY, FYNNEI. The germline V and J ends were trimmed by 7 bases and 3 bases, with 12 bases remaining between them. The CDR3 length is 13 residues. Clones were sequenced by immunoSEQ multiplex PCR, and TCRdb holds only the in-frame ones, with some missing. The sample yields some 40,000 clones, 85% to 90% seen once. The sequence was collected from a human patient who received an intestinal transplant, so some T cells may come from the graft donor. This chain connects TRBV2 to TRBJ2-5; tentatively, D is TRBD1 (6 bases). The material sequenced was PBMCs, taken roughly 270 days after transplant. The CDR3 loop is CASNRQEKETQYF. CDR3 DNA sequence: TGTGCCAGCAACCGACAGGAAAAAGAGACCCAGTACTTC.